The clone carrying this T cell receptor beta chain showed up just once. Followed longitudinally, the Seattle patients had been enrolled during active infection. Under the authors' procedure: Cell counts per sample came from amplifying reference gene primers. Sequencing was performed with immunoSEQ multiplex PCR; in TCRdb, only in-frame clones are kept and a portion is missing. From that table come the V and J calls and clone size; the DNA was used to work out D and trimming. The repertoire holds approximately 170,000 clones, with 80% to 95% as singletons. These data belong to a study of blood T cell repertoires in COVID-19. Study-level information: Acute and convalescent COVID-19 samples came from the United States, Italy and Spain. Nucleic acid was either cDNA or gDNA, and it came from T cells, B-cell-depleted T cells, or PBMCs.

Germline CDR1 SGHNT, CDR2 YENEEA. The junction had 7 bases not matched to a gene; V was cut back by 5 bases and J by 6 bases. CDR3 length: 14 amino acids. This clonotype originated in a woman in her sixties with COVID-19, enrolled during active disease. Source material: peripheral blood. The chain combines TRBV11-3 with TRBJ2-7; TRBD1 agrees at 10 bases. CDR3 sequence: CASSVRDRGGEQYF. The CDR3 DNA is TGTGCCAGCAGCGTCCGGGACAGGGGCGGCGAGCAGTACTTC.